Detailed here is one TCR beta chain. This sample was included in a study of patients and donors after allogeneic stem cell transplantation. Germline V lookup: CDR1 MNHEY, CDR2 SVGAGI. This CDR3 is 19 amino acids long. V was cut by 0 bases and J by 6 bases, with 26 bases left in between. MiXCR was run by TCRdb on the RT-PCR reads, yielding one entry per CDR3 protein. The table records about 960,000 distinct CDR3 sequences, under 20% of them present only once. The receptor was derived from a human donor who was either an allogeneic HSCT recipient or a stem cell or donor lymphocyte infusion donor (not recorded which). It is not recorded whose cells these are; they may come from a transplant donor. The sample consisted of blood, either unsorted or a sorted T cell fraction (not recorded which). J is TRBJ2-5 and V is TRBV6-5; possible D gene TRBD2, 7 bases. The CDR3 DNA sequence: TGTGCCAGCAGTTACTCGGGTTCGACTAGCCCAATTGGGGGCCAGACCCAGTACTTC. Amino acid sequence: CASSYSGSTSPIGGQTQYF.